The present T cell receptor beta chain was sequenced within a study of radiotherapy plus CTLA-4 blockade in lung cancer. The wider study: Disease control was seen in approximately 29% of patients, objective responses in 15% to 20%. Study-level results: Early clone dynamics of blood T cells, plus interferon-beta, reportedly predicted response best. Blood-borne expansion of tumor-derived TCR clones followed radiotherapy plus ipilimumab.

TCRdb's table, derived via immunoSEQ multiplex PCR, lists solely in-frame clones and lacks some. The sample lists around 70,000 clones; over 75% were seen once. V lost 3 bases to trimming and J lost 1 base, with 9 bases between them. Per germline, CDR1 KGHSH and CDR2 LQKENI. The CDR3 is made up of 14 amino acids. Worth noting for this clone: The antigen is unknown. Additional DNA sequences in this sample encode the identical CDR3.

Each patient with chemo-refractory metastatic non-small-cell lung cancer was treated with focal radiation plus CTLA-4 blockade using ipilimumab. The specimen comprised peripheral blood, sampled from a patient treated with radiotherapy plus ipilimumab. The J gene is TRBJ2-5, the V gene TRBV18; D is perhaps TRBD2 (6 bases). The sequence was obtained from a human donor with non-small cell lung cancer who had a partial response to radiotherapy plus ipilimumab. CDR3 sequence (DNA): TGTGCCAGCTCACCGCAGCGGGCCCAAGAGACCCAGTACTTC. Its translation is CASSPQRAQETQYF.